This T cell receptor beta chain was found in a study of graft-versus-host responses after intestinal transplantation. Across the whole study: For approximately three years after anti-thymocyte globulin induction, all recipients took tacrolimus and steroids.

Findings of the study overall: Recipient marrow showed GvH clones, some seen first in ileum or blood.

This CDR3 is built from 11 residues. Germline assignment: CDR1 SQVTM and CDR2 ANQGSEA. Deletions cut 5 bases from V and 1 base from J, with 5 bases between. The assay was immunoSEQ multiplex PCR, and TCRdb's table has in-frame clones only and misses some. The sample has fewer than 110,000 clones; roughly 93% are singletons. On this clone: No antigen is known for it.

This sequence originates from a human donor who received an intestinal transplant. The rearrangement uses TRBV29-1 and TRBJ1-1; D not resolved. This specimen was unstimulated CD8+ T cells sorted from spleen or lymph node cells, taken before intestinal transplant. The CDR3 loop is CSVSGNTEAFF. Here the CDR3 DNA reads TGCAGCGTTTCAGGGAACACTGAAGCTTTCTTT. The full variable domain, rest sourced from reference TRBV29-1 and TRBJ1-1, is SAVISQKPSRDICQRGTSLTIQCQVDSQVTMMFWYRQQPGQSLTLIATANQGSEATYESGFVIDKFPISRPNLTFSTLTVSNMSPEDSSIYLCSVSGNTEAFFGQGTRLTVV.